Below, one T cell receptor (beta chain) is given with its context. Its antigen is not identified. One end of the junction varies from germline; a read error may be responsible. Primed by a sample-barcoded 5' primer and a J-beta primer mix, a second PCR proceeded for about 7 to 11 cycles. A template-switch adaptor containing 12 random nucleotides labeled each cDNA molecule. TCRdb reprocessed the 5' RACE reads with MiXCR, giving one entry per CDR3 protein. The data hold more than 800,000 distinct CDR3 sequences, with 29% observed a single time. This CDR3 comprises 15 residues. This sample stems from a study of blood T cells in healthy people across ages. Study-level points and caveats: Total diversity from one million sequenced T cells was likely underestimated. Shifts in expanded clonotypes may have been confounded by donor CMV status, which was unknown. Greater diversity and more naive CD4+ cells were seen in long-lived donors than in aged donors.

The clonotype comes from a woman at least 80 years old in good health. The chain carries TRBV12-3 or TRBV12-4 and TRBJ2-3, with a possible D match to TRBD1 (6 bases). Sequencing was carried out using blood. The CDR3 nucleotides read TGTGCCAGCACCCAGGGGAGACAGCGAGCAGATACGGAGTATTTT. This encodes CASTQGRQRADTEYF.